The rows below give T cell receptor beta chains drawn from one sample of a study of cytomegalovirus exposure and HLA in healthy donors. The repertoire was sequenced with immunoSEQ multiplex PCR; TCRdb's copy has only in-frame clones and lacks some. This table holds fewer than 100,000 clones. Sequencing input: PBMCs. The receptor set was obtained from a woman aged 55 to 70 in good health and CMV-seronegative. Both conserved end residues are part of each CDR3. A D gene is named only where the DNA matches it firmly.

CDR3 protein: CASGGNTGGETQYF
CDR3 DNA: TGTGCCAGCGGGGGGAACACGGGAGGAGAGACCCAGTACTTC
V gene: TRBV6-5
D gene: TRBD2
J gene: TRBJ2-5

CDR3 protein: CASSEQKNYGYTF
CDR3 DNA: TGTGCCAGCAGCGAACAGAAAAACTATGGCTACACCTTC
V gene: TRBV7-2
D gene: -
J gene: TRBJ1-2

CDR3 protein: CASSESLQGSGYTF
CDR3 DNA: TGTGCCAGCAGTGAATCCCTCCAGGGAAGCGGCTACACCTTC
V gene: TRBV6-1
D gene: -
J gene: TRBJ1-2

CDR3 protein: CAWSHRGDREKLFF
CDR3 DNA: TGTGCCTGGAGTCACCGGGGGGATCGGGAAAAACTGTTTTTT
V gene: TRBV30
D gene: -
J gene: TRBJ1-4

CDR3 protein: CASSLTASRGKGEAFF
CDR3 DNA: TGTGCCAGCAGTTTAACCGCAAGCAGGGGGAAGGGGGAAGCTTTCTTT
V gene: TRBV28
D gene: TRBD1
J gene: TRBJ1-1

CDR3 protein: CASSPRGRTQPQHF
CDR3 DNA: TGTGCCAGCTCACCAAGGGGGCGAACTCAGCCCCAGCATTTT
V gene: TRBV18
D gene: TRBD1
J gene: TRBJ1-5

CDR3 protein: CASSPGQGTGWTQYF
CDR3 DNA: TGCGCCAGCAGCCCGGGACAGGGTACAGGGTGGACCCAGTACTTC
V gene: TRBV5-1
D gene: TRBD1
J gene: TRBJ2-5

CDR3 protein: CASSPDSSGRGQETQYF
CDR3 DNA: TGTGCCAGTAGTCCGGATTCTAGCGGGAGAGGACAAGAGACCCAGTACTTC
V gene: TRBV19
D gene: TRBD2
J gene: TRBJ2-5

CDR3 protein: CASNHRGLNTEAFF
CDR3 DNA: TGTGCCAGCAACCACAGGGGGCTGAACACTGAAGCTTTCTTT
V gene: TRBV6-1
D gene: TRBD1
J gene: TRBJ1-1

CDR3 protein: CATNREMNQPQHF
CDR3 DNA: TGTGCCACGAACAGGGAGATGAATCAGCCCCAGCATTTT
V gene: TRBV19
D gene: -
J gene: TRBJ1-5

CDR3 protein: CASSETGPIVKLFF
CDR3 DNA: TGTGCCAGCAGCGAGACAGGCCCCATCGTGAAACTGTTTTTT
V gene: TRBV2
D gene: -
J gene: TRBJ1-4

CDR3 protein: CASSLGTRRTDTQYF
CDR3 DNA: TGTGCCAGCAGCTTAGGGACCAGGAGGACAGATACGCAGTATTTT
V gene: TRBV11-3
D gene: -
J gene: TRBJ2-3

CDR3 protein: CASSASPTVSYEQYF
CDR3 DNA: TGTGCCAGCAGCGCATCCCCGACAGTTTCCTACGAGCAGTACTTC
V gene: TRBV5-5
D gene: -
J gene: TRBJ2-7

CDR3 protein: CASSISPSGANVLTF
CDR3 DNA: TGTGCCAGTAGTATAAGCCCCTCTGGGGCCAACGTCCTGACTTTC
V gene: TRBV19
D gene: -
J gene: TRBJ2-6

CDR3 protein: CASSSQGYSNQPQHF
CDR3 DNA: TGTGCCAGCAGCTCTCAGGGGTATAGCAATCAGCCCCAGCATTTT
V gene: TRBV7-2
D gene: -
J gene: TRBJ1-5

CDR3 protein: CASSQGQPGANVLTF
CDR3 DNA: TGTGCCAGCAGCCAGGGGCAACCGGGGGCCAACGTCCTGACTTTC
V gene: TRBV14
D gene: -
J gene: TRBJ2-6

CDR3 protein: CASSEGLPADTQYF
CDR3 DNA: TGTGCCAGCAGTGAGGGACTCCCTGCAGATACGCAGTATTTT
V gene: TRBV2
D gene: -
J gene: TRBJ2-3

CDR3 protein: CASSPAGTGWNEQFF
CDR3 DNA: TGTGCCAGTAGTCCAGCGGGGACAGGGTGGAATGAGCAGTTCTTC
V gene: TRBV19
D gene: TRBD1
J gene: TRBJ2-1

CDR3 protein: CASSTAAFTDTQYF
CDR3 DNA: TGTGCCAGCAGTACTGCGGCGTTCACAGATACGCAGTATTTT
V gene: TRBV2
D gene: -
J gene: TRBJ2-3

CDR3 protein: CASSVGLADTDTQYF
CDR3 DNA: TGTGCCAGCAGCGTAGGACTAGCGGATACAGATACGCAGTATTTT
V gene: TRBV11-1
D gene: TRBD2
J gene: TRBJ2-3

CDR3 protein: CASSAGTGFFGANVLTF
CDR3 DNA: TGTGCCAGCAGTGCCGGGACAGGTTTCTTTGGGGCCAACGTCCTGACTTTC
V gene: TRBV6-1
D gene: TRBD1
J gene: TRBJ2-6

CDR3 protein: CASSPWTSATYEQYF
CDR3 DNA: TGTGCCAGCTCACCCTGGACTAGCGCAACCTACGAGCAGTACTTC
V gene: TRBV18
D gene: TRBD2
J gene: TRBJ2-7

CDR3 protein: CAISPQEGGNQPQHF
CDR3 DNA: TGTGCCATCAGCCCCCAGGAAGGGGGCAATCAGCCCCAGCATTTT
V gene: TRBV10-3
D gene: -
J gene: TRBJ1-5

CDR3 protein: CASSPRTGTDTQYF
CDR3 DNA: TGTGCCAGTAGTCCAAGGACAGGAACAGATACGCAGTATTTT
V gene: TRBV19
D gene: TRBD1
J gene: TRBJ2-3

CDR3 protein: CATSTGVADTIYF
CDR3 DNA: TGTGCCACCAGCACCGGGGTAGCGGACACCATATATTTT
V gene: TRBV15
D gene: -
J gene: TRBJ1-3

CDR3 protein: CASSSQLGRTGQAYYEQYF
CDR3 DNA: TGTGCCAGCTCATCCCAATTGGGGAGAACCGGACAGGCGTACTACGAGCAGTACTTC
V gene: TRBV18
D gene: TRBD1
J gene: TRBJ2-7

CDR3 protein: CASRRGQEGNTIYF
CDR3 DNA: TGTGCCAGCAGACGAGGACAGGAAGGAAACACCATATATTTT
V gene: TRBV6-5
D gene: TRBD1
J gene: TRBJ1-3

CDR3 protein: CASSKTSDHTGELFF
CDR3 DNA: TGTGCCAGTAGTAAGACTAGCGATCACACCGGGGAGCTGTTTTTT
V gene: TRBV19
D gene: TRBD2
J gene: TRBJ2-2

CDR3 protein: CASSPGGVDGGYTF
CDR3 DNA: TGCGCCAGCAGCCCCGGGGGGGTAGATGGTGGCTACACCTTC
V gene: TRBV5-1
D gene: -
J gene: TRBJ1-2

CDR3 protein: CASTTLWSPQYF
CDR3 DNA: TGTGCCAGTACCACATTATGGTCCCCCCAGTACTTC
V gene: TRBV19
D gene: -
J gene: TRBJ2-5

CDR3 protein: CASSQVIGDRRSSGNTIYF
CDR3 DNA: TGTGCCAGCAGCCAAGTGATAGGGGACAGAAGAAGCTCTGGAAACACCATATATTTT
V gene: TRBV4-2
D gene: TRBD1
J gene: TRBJ1-3

CDR3 protein: CASSPTQGRTGELFF
CDR3 DNA: TGTGCCAGCAGCCCTACCCAGGGGCGAACCGGGGAGCTGTTTTTT
V gene: TRBV7-9
D gene: -
J gene: TRBJ2-2

CDR3 protein: CASSHWRSSGSYEQYF
CDR3 DNA: TGTGCCAGCAGCCATTGGCGGTCCAGCGGGAGTTACGAGCAGTACTTC
V gene: TRBV14
D gene: TRBD2
J gene: TRBJ2-7

CDR3 protein: CASSFGGRYTGELFF
CDR3 DNA: TGTGCCAGCAGTTTTGGAGGGCGATACACCGGGGAGCTGTTTTTT
V gene: TRBV28
D gene: -
J gene: TRBJ2-2

CDR3 protein: CASSYFGGQGYEQYF
CDR3 DNA: TGTGCCAGCAGTTACTTTGGTGGGCAGGGCTACGAGCAGTACTTC
V gene: TRBV6-6
D gene: -
J gene: TRBJ2-7

CDR3 protein: CASSFKQGALIGTF
CDR3 DNA: TGTGCCAGCAGTTTCAAACAGGGGGCGCTGATCGGAACCTTC
V gene: TRBV6-5
D gene: TRBD1
J gene: TRBJ1-2

CDR3 protein: CASRLGGPTQAFF
CDR3 DNA: TGTGCCAGCAGATTGGGGGGGCCCACTCAAGCTTTCTTT
V gene: TRBV28
D gene: -
J gene: TRBJ1-1

CDR3 protein: CASSLAGSNEKLFF
CDR3 DNA: TGTGCCAGCAGCTTGGCGGGGTCGAATGAAAAACTGTTTTTT
V gene: TRBV7-9
D gene: -
J gene: TRBJ1-4

CDR3 protein: CASTLSGRLISGNTIYF
CDR3 DNA: TGTGCCAGTACCCTTAGCGGACGGTTAATCTCTGGAAACACCATATATTTT
V gene: TRBV19
D gene: -
J gene: TRBJ1-3

CDR3 protein: CASRDGTINYGYTF
CDR3 DNA: TGTGCCAGCAGGGACGGTACAATTAACTATGGCTACACCTTC
V gene: TRBV6-4
D gene: -
J gene: TRBJ1-2

CDR3 protein: CASRLDPQGREGGNEQFF
CDR3 DNA: TGTGCAAGCCGCTTAGACCCCCAGGGGCGGGAGGGGGGAAATGAGCAGTTCTTC
V gene: TRBV12-2
D gene: -
J gene: TRBJ2-1

CDR3 protein: CASSQDLTRKETQYF
CDR3 DNA: TGTGCCAGCAGCCAAGATCTTACGCGGAAAGAGACCCAGTACTTC
V gene: TRBV4-2
D gene: -
J gene: TRBJ2-5

CDR3 protein: CASSELLNYGYTF
CDR3 DNA: TGTGCCAGCAGTGAACTCCTCAACTATGGCTACACCTTC
V gene: TRBV6-1
D gene: -
J gene: TRBJ1-2

CDR3 protein: CASRPGISAGNTIYF
CDR3 DNA: TGTGCCAGCAGACCAGGGATTTCTGCTGGAAACACCATATATTTT
V gene: TRBV27
D gene: -
J gene: TRBJ1-3

CDR3 protein: CASSSEDNLYSNQPQHF
CDR3 DNA: TGTGCCAGCAGTTCAGAGGACAACCTCTATAGCAATCAGCCCCAGCATTTT
V gene: TRBV28
D gene: -
J gene: TRBJ1-5